This T cell receptor (beta chain) originates from a study of T-cell memory formation after mild COVID-19. This clonotype was recorded a few times. TCRdb recomputed calls from the 5' RACE reads with MiXCR, one row per CDR3 protein. Altogether 300,000 to 400,000 distinct CDR3 sequences are present, roughly 15% being singletons, with the ten largest covering about a fifth. Trimming pared 2 bases from V and 0 bases from J, leaving 7 bases between. Germline V gene data show CDR1 as SGHTA and CDR2 as FQGNSA. This CDR3 region has 14 residues. The source of this sequence is a man younger than 35 who had mild COVID-19 (a few samples of this study predate the infection). Cell type and time point are not known. The J gene is TRBJ2-5, the V gene TRBV7-2; D is unresolved. Sequenced sample: PBMCs or a T cell subset sorted from them (not recorded which). The CDR3 bases are TGTGCCAGCAGCTTACGAAGGGACCAAGAGACCCAGTACTTC. Translating it yields CASSLRRDQETQYF. The whole variable domain, remainder taken from reference TRBV7-2 and TRBJ2-5, is GAGVSQSPSNKVTEKGKDVELRCDPISGHTALYWYRQSLGQGLEFLIYFQGNSAPDKSGLPSDRFSAERTGGSVSTLTIQRTQQEDSAVYLCASSLRRDQETQYFGPGTRLLVL.